These 11 T cell receptor beta chains came from one sample sequenced in a study of shared clonotypes between healthy human individuals. The data were produced by immunoSEQ multiplex PCR, yet TCRdb's version contains in-frame clones alone and is incomplete. The sample lists hundreds of thousands of clones; 95% to 97% were seen once. CD45RO negativity and positive selection for CCR7 defined naive CD8 cells, a population that excluded terminally differentiated effector memory CD45RA+ cells. The material sequenced was naive CD8+ T cells sorted from blood. The receptors here all came from a woman aged 25 to 39 in good health.

This chain links TRBV29-1 with TRBJ1-4, with D tentatively TRBD1 (5 bases). Trimming cost V 3 bases and J 4 bases, with 9 bases left between them. This CDR3 spans 13 amino acids. The germline gives CDR1 SQVTM, CDR2 ANQGSEA. CDR3 coding DNA: TGCAGCGTTGATACGGGGGTTAATGAAAAACTGTTTTTT. It specifies CSVDTGVNEKLFF.

The chain links TRBV6-5 to TRBJ1-2; unclear D gene. Germline CDR1 MNHEY, CDR2 SVGAGI. V was pared by 0 bases and J by 4 bases, with 9 bases between. The CDR3 has 14 amino acids. DNA for the CDR3: TGTGCCAGCAGTTACTCGGCTGAAAGCTATGGCTACACCTTC. It encodes CASSYSAESYGYTF.

The chain carries TRBV28 and TRBJ2-7; 9 bases fit TRBD2. The germline CDR1 and CDR2 sequences are MDHEN and SYDVKM. V trimming: 5 bases; J trimming: 4 bases; junction bases outside the gene matches: 6. The CDR3 consists of 14 residues. CDR3 bases: TGTGCCAGCAGTGTTAGCGGGAGACTATACGAGCAGTACTTC. Residues: CASSVSGRLYEQYF.

This clone was picked up one time. This sequence joins TRBV6-5 and TRBJ2-7, with TRBD1 as a possible D gene (6 bases). Germline loops: CDR1 MNHEY, CDR2 SVGAGI. CDR3 size: 13 residues. V was clipped by 5 bases and J by 3 bases, with 11 bases between them. The CDR3 loop reads CASSLTGYYEQYF. For the CDR3, the DNA is TGTGCCAGCAGTCTGACAGGTTACTACGAGCAGTACTTC.

This chain connects TRBV28 to TRBJ1-1; D unresolved. Trimming took 3 bases from V and 0 from J, leaving 8 bases between them. There are 14 residues in the CDR3. In germline, CDR1 is MDHEN, CDR2 SYDVKM. CDR3 nucleotide sequence: TGTGCCAGCAGTTTCGGAAACCTGAACACTGAAGCTTTCTTT. It translates to CASSFGNLNTEAFF.

This clone was observed once. The CDR3 nucleotides are TGTGCCACCAGCAGAGAGGGACAGCCGAACACTGAAGCTTTCTTT. This gives the protein CATSREGQPNTEAFF. The chain joins TRBV15 to TRBJ1-1; 7 bases map to TRBD1. Germline assignment: CDR1 LNHNV and CDR2 YYDKDF (reference sequence). The CDR3 spans 15 residues. V trimming: 0 bases; J trimming: 1 base; junction bases outside the gene matches: 2.

V gene TRBV11-2 combines with J gene TRBJ1-5, with D hard to call. Germline V gives CDR1 SGHAT, CDR2 FQNNGV. Between the trimmed V and J ends, which lost 4 bases and 0 bases, there was a span of 7 bases. The CDR3 runs to 14 residues. The CDR3 region has the DNA TGTGCCAGCAGCTACTCGAGTAGCAATCAGCCCCAGCATTTT. It codes for CASSYSSSNQPQHF.

This rearrangement joins TRBV19 to TRBJ1-5; D remains unclear. This CDR3 contains 15 residues. Trimming took off 7 bases at V and 0 bases at J, with 13 bases between the two ends. Germline CDR1 LNHDA, CDR2 SQIVND (reference sequence). CDR3: CASTAGKYSNQPQHF. CDR3 bases: TGTGCCAGTACCGCAGGCAAATATAGCAATCAGCCCCAGCATTTT.

This chain joins TRBV13 and TRBJ2-5, with TRBD1 matching 8 bases. V trimming: 5 bases; J trimming: 3 bases; junction bases outside the gene matches: 5. This CDR3 has 14 residues. Looked up from germline, CDR1 is PRHDT and CDR2 is FYEKMQ (reference sequence). The CDR3 region is CASSLSTGEETQYF. The CDR3 region has the DNA TGTGCCAGCAGCCTCTCGACAGGGGAAGAGACCCAGTACTTC.

V usage is TRBV5-6 and J usage is TRBJ2-7, with 10 bases lining up with TRBD2. After removal of 4 bases from V and 0 bases from J, the junction contained 7 bases not matched to a gene. Germline-derived CDR1 and CDR2 are SGHDT and YYEEEE. The CDR3 length is 16 residues. The CDR3: CASSPSSGSGSYEQYF. The CDR3 nucleotides read TGTGCCAGCAGCCCCTCTAGCGGGAGTGGCTCCTACGAGCAGTACTTC.

The rearrangement uses TRBV29-1 and TRBJ2-1, with 8 bases fitting TRBD1. Trimming at V came to 1 base and at J to 7 bases, leaving 12 bases not matched to a gene. The length of the CDR3 is 16 residues. CDR1 and CDR2 (germline): SQVTM, ANQGSEA. Here the CDR3 reads CSVEGGQGRSLNEQFF. For the CDR3, the DNA is TGCAGCGTTGAAGGAGGACAGGGACGGTCGCTTAATGAGCAGTTCTTC.